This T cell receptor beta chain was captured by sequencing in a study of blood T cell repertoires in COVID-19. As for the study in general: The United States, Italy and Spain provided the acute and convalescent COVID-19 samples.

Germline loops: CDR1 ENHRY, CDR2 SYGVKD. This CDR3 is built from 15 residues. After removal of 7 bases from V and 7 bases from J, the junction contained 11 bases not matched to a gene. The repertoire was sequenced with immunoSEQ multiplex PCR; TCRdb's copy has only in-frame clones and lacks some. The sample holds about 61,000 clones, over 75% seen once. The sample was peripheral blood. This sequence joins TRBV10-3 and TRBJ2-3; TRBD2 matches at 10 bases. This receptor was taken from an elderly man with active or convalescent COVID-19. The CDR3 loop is CAINSLAGGFNTQYF. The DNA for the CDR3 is TGTGCCATCAATTCCTTAGCGGGAGGCTTCAATACGCAGTATTTT.